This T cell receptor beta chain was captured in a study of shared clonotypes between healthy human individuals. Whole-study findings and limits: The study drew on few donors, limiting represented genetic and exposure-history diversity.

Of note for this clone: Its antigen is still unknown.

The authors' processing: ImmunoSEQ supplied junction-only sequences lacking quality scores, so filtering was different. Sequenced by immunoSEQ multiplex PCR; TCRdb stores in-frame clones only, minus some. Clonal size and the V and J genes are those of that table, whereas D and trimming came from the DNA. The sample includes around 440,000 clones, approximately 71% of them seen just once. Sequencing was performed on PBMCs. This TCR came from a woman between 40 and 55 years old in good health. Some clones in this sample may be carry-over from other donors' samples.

The CDR3 spells CASSYSGVTDTQYF. As DNA, the CDR3 is TGTGCCAGCAGCTATAGCGGAGTCACAGATACGCAGTATTTT. V usage is TRBV7-6 and J usage is TRBJ2-3; TRBD2 might be the D (6 bases). This CDR3 comprises 14 residues. V shed 4 bases and J shed 2 bases, with 10 bases lying between them. Germline CDR1 is SGHVS and CDR2 is FNYEAQ.